Listed here is a single TCR beta chain. This clonotype showed up just a few times. The target of this receptor is not known. Base quality data are lacking; no much larger clone is found one base away. The source of the sample is a study of human T cells and chemical hapten exposure (dated by TCRdb to the early 2020s). With respect to the entire study: For sensitization, 2% DPC in acetone was applied to a 2 cm by 2 cm area of upper inner arm skin. Throughout the roughly 26-week study period, patients were also given weekly therapeutic DPC doses on the scalp. This study followed changes in the peripheral blood TCR repertoire in vivo during primary and secondary sensitization of alopecia patients to the hapten diphenylcyclopropenone (DPC). Patient blood was sampled pre-sensitization (week 0) and at 2, 6 and about 24 weeks after DPC sensitization. Patch tests used Finn chambers with 0.01% DPC on the upper back, scored after 6 days by International Contact Dermatitis Research Group standards. Most of the patients in the cohort were female, and the cohort covered alopecia areata with under or over 50% scalp involvement, alopecia totalis and alopecia universalis. Libraries were pooled for sequencing, and per-sample TCR yields varied mainly because of small differences in library volumes within the pool. Blood for TCR sequencing was provided by twenty-nine alopecia patients at one to four time points (pre-sensitization, 2, 6 and 24 weeks). The paper's findings and limits, for the study overall: Patch test score was positively correlated with the number of PT1 expanded TCRs, with significance at thresholds 8, 16 and 32 but not at 4. All patients had alopecia, a presumed autoimmune disease, so their immune response might differ from that of healthy individuals. No change with DPC sensitization was found in the number of TCRs above 1 in 1000 frequency, and no evidence of global repertoire structure alterations was found. Repeated subsampling changed both the strength of the expansion versus patch-test correlation and the threshold at which the correlation became significant. Significantly more large CDR3 similarity clusters were formed by expanded TCRs than by pre-sensitization or healthy control sets, consistent with antigen-driven responses.

Relative to germline, V is 3 bases shorter and J is 8 bases shorter, with 19 bases between their ends. The germline V gene encodes CDR1 SQVTM and CDR2 ANQGSEA. The CDR3 starts with the cysteine, ends with the phenylalanine, and has 14 residues. Left in the record is the CDR3 DNA by itself, 42 bases read in frame from the first base. To prepare the library, RACE was applied. These reads were obtained on a NextSeq 500. Library preparation attached unique molecular identifiers to individual cDNA molecules for quantitative, reproducible TCR counting. Each blood RNA sample was used to sequence both TCR alpha and TCR beta chains. The study's processing was this. The median number of TCRs per sample was over 95,000, ranging from roughly 23,224 to 690,600. V, J and CDR3 annotation of the TCR reads was performed with the Decombinator software suite. For PS versus PT1 abundance plots, all samples were subsampled to the same number of TCRs (28,000). TCRs were defined as expanded if absent before sensitization and observed at least eight times at the 2-week time point. The public reads were quality trimmed at Q25 with fastp and then assembled into clones with MiXCR by TCRdb, keeping productive beta chains. Entries are consolidated by CDR3 protein sequence, retaining the most common genes and DNA. TCRdb, rather than the study authors, made the V and J calls. This sample is represented by 100,000 or so distinct CDR3 sequences; about a tenth of them were singletons. 2% to 2.5% of the sample is in the top ten clones.

The time point label here, explained by the study, means: patch test 2, 6 weeks after DPC sensitization. What this sample's treatment or condition label stands for: therapeutic diphenylcyclopropenone sensitization with weekly scalp DPC. At each patch-test visit, blood was drawn before the patch test was applied. Patients were eligible if aged 18 to 70, diagnosed with alopecia and judged suitable for DPC therapy, and pregnant patients were excluded. Total RNA was extracted from unfractionated whole blood that had been collected in Tempus Blood RNA tubes. The input for sequencing was whole blood, taken in connection with sensitization to the hapten diphenylcyclopropenone (DPC). This TCR came from a woman between 40 and 50 years old with alopecia areata. Some clones in this sample may be carry-over from other donors' samples. The chain is encoded by TRBV29-1 joined to TRBJ1-2; the D segment could be TRBD1, given 6 matching bases. This receptor has the CDR3 CSVETPGQPIGYTF. The DNA sequence follows: TGCAGCGTTGAGACCCCCGGACAGCCAATAGGCTACACCTTC. With all but the CDR3 taken from the reference TRBV29-1 and TRBJ1-2 genes, the full variable domain is: SAVISQKPSRDICQRGTSLTIQCQVDSQVTMMFWYRQQPGQSLTLIATANQGSEATYESGFVIDKFPISRPNLTFSTLTVSNMSPEDSSIYLCSVETPGQPIGYTFGSGTRLTVV.